This TCR beta chain was found in a study of human T cells and chemical hapten exposure (dated by TCRdb to 2020 to 2022). A note on the overall study: For sensitization, 2% DPC in acetone was applied to a 2 cm by 2 cm area of upper inner arm skin. Throughout the study period of about 23 weeks, patients also received therapeutic DPC doses to the scalp every week. Patch testing was performed on the upper back with Finn chambers containing 0.01% DPC, and the patch tests were scored after 6 days according to International Contact Dermatitis Research Group standards. Alopecia areata with under or over 50% scalp involvement, alopecia totalis and alopecia universalis were represented in the patient cohort, which was mostly female. Libraries were pooled for sequencing, and per-sample TCR yields varied mainly because of small differences in library volumes within the pool. Peripheral blood TCR repertoire changes were tracked in vivo in alopecia patients during primary and secondary sensitization to the hapten diphenylcyclopropenone (DPC). Blood samples were taken from patients before sensitization (week 0) and then at 2, 6 and about 24 weeks after DPC sensitization. Roughly 30 alopecia patients gave blood for TCR sequencing at one to four time points (pre-sensitization, 2, 6 and 24 weeks).

For this clonotype: The antigen this receptor binds is unknown. The junction does not match germline at one end; this may be a read error.

The research as a whole found: The number of TCRs above 1 in 1000 frequency did not change with DPC sensitization; there was no evidence of global repertoire structure alterations. All patients had alopecia, a presumed autoimmune disease, so their immune response might differ from that of healthy individuals. Compared with pre-sensitization or healthy control sets, expanded TCRs formed significantly more large CDR3 similarity clusters, which is consistent with antigen-driven responses. After repeated subsampling, the strength of the expansion versus patch-test correlation and the threshold at which it became significant changed. A positive correlation was found between the number of PT1 expanded TCRs and patch test score, with significance reached at thresholds 8, 16 and 32 but not 4.

Library construction relied on RACE. Sequencer: NextSeq 500. Library preparation attached unique molecular identifiers to individual cDNA molecules for quantitative, reproducible TCR counting. Both TCR alpha and TCR beta chains were sequenced from each blood RNA sample. On the authors' methods: The median number of TCRs per sample was 90,000 to 100,000, ranging from about 23,224 to 750,000. V, J and CDR3 annotation of the TCR reads was performed with the Decombinator software suite. Every sample was subsampled to the same number of TCRs (28,000) for the PS versus PT1 abundance plots. Expanded TCRs were defined as absent before sensitization and observed at least eight times at the 2-week time point. TCRdb applied fastp at Q25 and MiXCR to the public reads, then kept only in-frame beta chains. Merged by CDR3 protein, the rows form single entries marked with the most common genes and DNA. V and J calls and clone size were set by TCRdb, not the authors. The sample records more than 250,000 distinct CDR3 sequences, around 7.7% of which are singletons. 1.2% of the sample goes to the ten largest clones.

The sample's time point label, decoded: pre-sensitization, week 0. The sample's treatment or condition label, decoded: therapeutic diphenylcyclopropenone sensitization with weekly scalp DPC. At each patch-test visit, blood was drawn before the patch test was applied. Patients were considered eligible if aged 18 to 70, diagnosed with alopecia and deemed suitable for DPC therapy, and patients were excluded if pregnant. Total RNA was isolated from unfractionated whole blood collected in Tempus Blood RNA tubes. Measured from the cysteine to the phenylalanine, the CDR3 is 14 residues long. Just the 42-base CDR3 DNA is kept, in frame starting at base 1. CDR1 and CDR2, per the germline V gene, are MNHEY and SVGEGT.

The sample here was whole blood, taken in connection with sensitization to the hapten diphenylcyclopropenone (DPC). The chain employs TRBV6-2 or TRBV6-3 and TRBJ2-5; the central 7 bases match TRBD2. This TCR derives from a man aged 18 to 30 with alopecia areata. Some clones in this sample may be carry-over from other donors' samples. The CDR3 region has the sequence CVSSLTSEVETQYF. The base sequence is TGTGTCAGCAGCCTCACTAGCGAAGTAGAGACCCAGTACTTC.